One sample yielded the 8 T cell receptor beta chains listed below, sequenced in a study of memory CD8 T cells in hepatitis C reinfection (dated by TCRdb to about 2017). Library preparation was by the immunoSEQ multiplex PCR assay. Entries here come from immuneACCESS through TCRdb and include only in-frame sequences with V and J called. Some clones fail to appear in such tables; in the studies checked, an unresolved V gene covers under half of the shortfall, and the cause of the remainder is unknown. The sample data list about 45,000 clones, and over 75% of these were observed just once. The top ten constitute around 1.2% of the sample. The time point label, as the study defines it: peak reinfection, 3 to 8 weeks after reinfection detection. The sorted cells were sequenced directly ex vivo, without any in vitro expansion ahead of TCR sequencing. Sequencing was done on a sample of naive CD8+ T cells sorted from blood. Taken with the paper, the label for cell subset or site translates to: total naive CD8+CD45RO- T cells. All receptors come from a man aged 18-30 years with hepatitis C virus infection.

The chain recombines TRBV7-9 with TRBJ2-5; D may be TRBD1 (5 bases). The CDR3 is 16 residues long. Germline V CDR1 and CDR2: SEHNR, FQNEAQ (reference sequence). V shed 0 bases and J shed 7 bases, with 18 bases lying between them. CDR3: CASSLARGAGPGTQYF. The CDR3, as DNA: TGTGCCAGCAGCTTAGCGCGTGGGGCAGGGCCCGGGACCCAGTACTTC.

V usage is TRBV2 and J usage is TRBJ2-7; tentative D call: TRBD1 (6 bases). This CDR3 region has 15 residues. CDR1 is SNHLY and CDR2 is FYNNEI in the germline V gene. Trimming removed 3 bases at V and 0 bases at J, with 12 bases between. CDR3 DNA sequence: TGTGCCAGCAGTGAGTCAGGGGCCCCCTCCTACGAGCAGTACTTC. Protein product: CASSESGAPSYEQYF. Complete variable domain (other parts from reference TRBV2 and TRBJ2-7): EPEVTQTPSHQVTQMGQEVILRCVPISNHLYFYWYRQILGQKVEFLVSFYNNEISEKSEIFDDQFSVERPDGSNFTLKIRSTKLEDSAMYFCASSESGAPSYEQYFGPGTRLTVT.

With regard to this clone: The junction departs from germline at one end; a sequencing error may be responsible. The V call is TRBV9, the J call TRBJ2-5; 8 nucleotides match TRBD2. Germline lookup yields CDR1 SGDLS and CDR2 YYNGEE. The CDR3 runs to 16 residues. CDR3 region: CASGVGGSGIQETQYF. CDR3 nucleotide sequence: TGTGCCAGCGGCGTAGGTGGTAGCGGGATTCAAGAGACCCAGTACTTC.

The DNA of the CDR3 is TGCGCCAGCGCGCGGGGAACCGGGGAGCTGTTTTTT. As protein: CASARGTGELFF. The gene calls are TRBV10-2 and TRBJ2-2; TRBD2 might be the D (6 bases). There are 12 residues in the CDR3. Germline V gene lookup returns CDR1 WSHSY and CDR2 SAAADI. The V and J ends lost 8 bases and 5 bases respectively, with 9 bases between them.

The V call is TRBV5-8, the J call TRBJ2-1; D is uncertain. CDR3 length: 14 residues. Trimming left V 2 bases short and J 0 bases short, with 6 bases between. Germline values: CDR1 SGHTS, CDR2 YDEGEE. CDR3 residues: CASSFLRSYNEQFF. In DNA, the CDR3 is TGTGCCAGCAGCTTCCTCCGCTCCTACAATGAGCAGTTCTTC. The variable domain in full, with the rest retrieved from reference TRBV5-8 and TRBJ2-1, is EAGVTQSPTHLIKTRGQQATLRCSPISGHTSVYWYQQALGLGLQFLLWYDEGEERNRGNFPPRFSGRQFPNYSSELNVNALELEDSALYLCASSFLRSYNEQFFGPGTRLTVL.

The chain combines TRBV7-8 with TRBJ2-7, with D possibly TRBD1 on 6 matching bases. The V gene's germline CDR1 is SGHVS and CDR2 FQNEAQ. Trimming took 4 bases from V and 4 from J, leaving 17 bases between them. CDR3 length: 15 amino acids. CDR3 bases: TGTGCCAGCAGCTCACTACCGGGACACCTATACGAGCAGTACGTC. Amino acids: CASSSLPGHLYEQYV.

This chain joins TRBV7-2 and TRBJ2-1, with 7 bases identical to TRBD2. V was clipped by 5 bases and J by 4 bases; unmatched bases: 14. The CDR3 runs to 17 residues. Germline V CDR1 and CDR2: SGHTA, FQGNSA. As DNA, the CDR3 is TGTGCCAGCAGCCCCGAGGTGGTTAGCGGGTTTTACAATGAGCAGTTCTTC. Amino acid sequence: CASSPEVVSGFYNEQFF.

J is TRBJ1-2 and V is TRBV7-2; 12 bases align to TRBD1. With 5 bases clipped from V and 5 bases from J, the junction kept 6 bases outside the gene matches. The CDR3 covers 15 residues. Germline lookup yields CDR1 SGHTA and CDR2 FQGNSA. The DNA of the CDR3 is TGTGCCAGCAGCCCCCCGGGACAGGGGGCTTATGGCTACACCTTC. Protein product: CASSPPGQGAYGYTF.